Listed below are T cell receptor beta chains from one sample, sequenced in a study of blood T cell repertoires in COVID-19. Profiled with immunoSEQ multiplex PCR; TCRdb holds only in-frame clones, not every one. The repertoire has about 350,000 clones, roughly nine tenths of them found once; the top ten carry about 3.9%. Sequencing was done on a sample of peripheral blood. These receptors all come from a woman aged 55-69 years with COVID-19, enrolled during active disease. Each CDR3 is given with its conserved first and last residue. A D gene is named only where the DNA matches it firmly. Rows give clone size only sometimes, using once, few, many, or a class for an expanded clone.

V gene	clone size	J gene	D gene	CDR3 DNA	CDR3 protein
TRBV11-2	-	TRBJ1-1	TRBD1	TGTGCCAGCAGCTTAGGCATCGGGACAGGGAACACTGAAGCTTTCTTT	CASSLGIGTGNTEAFF
TRBV20-1	-	TRBJ2-1	-	TGCAGTGCTAGTTCGCCGGACAGACTCTACAATGAGCAGTTCTTC	CSASSPDRLYNEQFF
TRBV2	-	TRBJ2-5	-	TGTGCCAGCAGTCTTCAGGGGTCCCAAGAGACCCAGTACTTC	CASSLQGSQETQYF
TRBV6-5	-	TRBJ2-5	-	TGTGCCAGCCAGGTGGCTGAGACCCAGTACTTC	CASQVAETQYF
TRBV3-1/TRBV3-2	-	TRBJ1-2	TRBD1	TGTGCCAGCAGCCAAGAGAGGACAGGGGAGTTTTTAGGCGGCTACACCTTC	CASSQERTGEFLGGYTF
TRBV15	-	TRBJ1-1	-	TGTGCCACCAGCAGAGGAGGGGCAGGGGAGTTAACTGAAGCTTTCTTT	CATSRGGAGELTEAFF
TRBV27	-	TRBJ1-2	TRBD1	TGTGCCAGCAGTTATAGACAGGGGAATGGCTACACCTTC	CASSYRQGNGYTF
TRBV5-4	-	TRBJ2-3	TRBD2	TGTGCCAGCAGCAGCCGGACTAGTGGGCAAACGCAGTATTTT	CASSSRTSGQTQYF
TRBV14	-	TRBJ2-3	TRBD2	TGTGCCAGCAGCCAAGAACGGCTAGCGGGCGCGGATACGCAGTATTTT	CASSQERLAGADTQYF
TRBV19	-	TRBJ1-2	-	TGTGCCAGTAAAGGACAAGCACGATTCTATGGCTACACCTTC	CASKGQARFYGYTF
TRBV15	-	TRBJ1-6	-	TGTGCCACCAGCAGGGAGCCTACAGGAGACTATTCACCCCTCCACTTT	CATSREPTGDYSPLHF
TRBV7-9	-	TRBJ2-7	TRBD1	TGTGCCAGCAGCCGAAACCGACAGGGGGGATCCTACGAGCAGTACTTC	CASSRNRQGGSYEQYF
TRBV24-1	once	TRBJ2-1	TRBD2	TGTGCCACCAGTGATTCGCCCGGGACTAGCGGGGGGGCCGTGCAGTTCTTC	CATSDSPGTSGGAVQFF
TRBV7-9	-	TRBJ2-1	-	TGTGCCATAGAACCCCGGGGATCCTACAATGAGCAGTTCTTC	CAIEPRGSYNEQFF
TRBV5-1	-	TRBJ1-5	-	TGCGCCAGCAGCTTGGACTTCAGGGGTGGAGATCAGCCCCAGCATTTT	CASSLDFRGGDQPQHF
TRBV9	-	TRBJ1-4	-	TGTGCCAGCAGCCCCCAGGATTGGAATGCTGAAAAACTGTTTTTT	CASSPQDWNAEKLFF
TRBV2	-	TRBJ1-6	-	TGTGCCAGCAGTGCTAGACAGGAAACCAATTCACCCCTCCACTTT	CASSARQETNSPLHF
TRBV5-1	-	TRBJ2-5	-	TGCGCCAGCAGCCCTCGGTTGGTGGAGCTGACGGAGACCCAGTACTTC	CASSPRLVELTETQYF
TRBV5-1	-	TRBJ1-2	TRBD1	TGCGCCAGCAGCTCAAACCCTCGGACAGGACTGTCCGGCTACACCTTC	CASSSNPRTGLSGYTF
TRBV6-1	-	TRBJ2-5	TRBD2	TGTGCCAGCAGTGTGACTAGCGGGGGGGTTCTGGAGACCCAGTACTTC	CASSVTSGGVLETQYF
TRBV27	few	TRBJ2-2	-	TGTGCCAGCAGTTTAGAGGGATGGGTCACCGGGGAGCTGTTTTTT	CASSLEGWVTGELFF
TRBV20-1	few	TRBJ1-2	-	TGCAGTGCTAGTAACAGGGACTATGGCTACACCTTC	CSASNRDYGYTF
TRBV2	-	TRBJ2-3	-	TGTGCCAGCTTATTCTGGGGGGGCACAGATACGCAGTATTTT	CASLFWGGTDTQYF
TRBV6-5	-	TRBJ2-7	TRBD1	TGTGCCAGCAGAGGACAGGGGATGAACGAGCAGTACTTC	CASRGQGMNEQYF
TRBV6-5	-	TRBJ2-1	TRBD2	TGTGCCAGCAGTTACGGTCTCGCGGGGGGGGACAATGAGCAGTTCTTC	CASSYGLAGGDNEQFF
TRBV28	-	TRBJ1-5	-	TGTGCCACCATTAGCGGGGTAGGTCAGCCCCAGCATTTT	CATISGVGQPQHF
TRBV6-5	-	TRBJ1-2	-	TGTGCCAGCAGTTACTCTGGACAGTCCCTCTATGGCTACACCTTC	CASSYSGQSLYGYTF